These 15 T cell receptor beta chains were all obtained from the same sample, sequenced in a study of T-cell reconstitution after alpha-beta-depleted transplantation in children. The library targeted TCRbeta and was prepared with unique molecular identifiers. TCRdb called the PCR reads again in MiXCR, with one record for every CDR3 protein. The table shows about 610,000 distinct CDR3 sequences, with approximately 10% occurring only once. The source was PBMCs from the stem cell graft donor, collected from the stem cell graft. These TCRs come from a human donor who donated a stem cell graft to a child with acute myeloid leukemia.

This chain uses TRBV15 with TRBJ2-3, with D perhaps matching TRBD2 (5 bases). CDR3 length equals 16 residues. The V gene's germline CDR1 is LNHNV and CDR2 YYDKDF (reference sequence). V lost 0 bases and J 2 bases, leaving 12 bases between the germline ends. As DNA, the CDR3 is TGTGCCACCAGCAGAGATAAACAGACTACCACAGATACGCAGTATTTT. Encoded protein: CATSRDKQTTTDTQYF.

V usage is TRBV7-3 and J usage is TRBJ2-3; D might be TRBD2 (6 bases). The CDR3 runs 16 residues. Per germline, CDR1 SGHTA and CDR2 FQGTGA. V gave up 1 base and J gave up 5 bases, with 16 bases separating them. In DNA, the CDR3 is TGTGCCAGCAGCTTAATTGGGACTGTGCAAGGAGATACGCAGTATTTT. It codes for CASSLIGTVQGDTQYF.

This clonotype has only a few counts. The chain joins TRBV20-1 to TRBJ2-1; maybe TRBD2 (5 bases). V was cut by 0 bases and J by 0 bases, with 15 bases left in between. Germline lookup yields CDR1 DFQATT and CDR2 SNEGSKA (reference sequence). There are 17 residues in the CDR3. The CDR3 DNA is TGCAGTGCTAGAGACCTTCGCGGGTTCAGCTCCTACAATGAGCAGTTCTTC. This gives the protein CSARDLRGFSSYNEQFF.

This clonotype was observed a handful of times. The chain links TRBV29-1 to TRBJ2-1; either TRBD1 or TRBD2 may fit D (6 bases each). V lost 3 bases, J lost 4 bases, and 16 bases lay in between. Germline V lookup: CDR1 SQVTM, CDR2 ANQGSEA. There are 15 residues in the CDR3. CDR3 amino acids: CSVDAPGAIYNEQFF. The CDR3 DNA reads TGCAGCGTTGACGCTCCGGGGGCAATATACAATGAGCAGTTCTTC.

There are many counts of this clonotype. CDR3 protein: CASSVGGGGINEQFF. CDR3 nucleotide sequence: TGTGCCAGCAGCGTAGGAGGGGGCGGAATCAATGAGCAGTTCTTC. This chain uses TRBV9 with TRBJ2-1, with 7 nucleotides matching TRBD1. The V gene's germline CDR1 is SGDLS and CDR2 YYNGEE. This CDR3 is built from 15 residues. V shed 0 bases and J 6 bases; nucleotides not matched to a gene: 6.

As concerns this clonotype: One end of the junction does not line up with germline, which may come from a read error. The chain recombines TRBV12-3 or TRBV12-4 with TRBJ2-7; the match to TRBD1 covers 7 bases. The CDR3 loop spans 14 amino acids. The CDR3 nucleotides are TGTGCCAGCAGCACCGGGACAGCGGCGAACGAGCGGTACTTC. It specifies CASSTGTAANERYF.

The chain employs TRBV18 and TRBJ2-7; D gene unclear. Germline V gene lookup returns CDR1 KGHSH and CDR2 LQKENI. This CDR3 has 14 residues. V dropped 4 bases and J dropped 7 bases, with 17 bases sitting between them. The CDR3 DNA reads TGTGCCAGCTCACGAGGCAGCCTTCCGTGGGAGCAGTACTTC. Translation gives CASSRGSLPWEQYF.

This clonotype was seen many times. The chain employs TRBV28 and TRBJ2-7; 8 nucleotides agree with TRBD1. With 3 bases clipped from V and 0 bases from J, the junction kept 13 bases outside the gene matches. In germline, CDR1 is MDHEN, CDR2 SYDVKM. This CDR3 comprises 18 residues. This CDR3 is CASSFSFGDRQSSYEQYF. The CDR3 coding sequence is TGTGCCAGCAGTTTTTCTTTCGGGGACAGGCAGAGCTCCTACGAGCAGTACTTC. Variable domain in full (rest from reference TRBV28 and TRBJ2-7): DVKVTQSSRYLVKRTGEKVFLECVQDMDHENMFWYRQDPGLGLRLIYFSYDVKMKEKGDIPEGYSVSREKKERFSLILESASTNQTSMYLCASSFSFGDRQSSYEQYFGPGTRLTVT.

The V gene is TRBV4-3, the J gene TRBJ2-3; 13 nucleotides match TRBD2. The CDR3 is 20 residues long. Germline assignment: CDR1 LGHNA and CDR2 YSLEER. The junction had 14 bases not matched to a gene; V was cut back by 0 bases and J by 5 bases. Here the CDR3 reads CASSQDRTSGRTMRVDTQYF. The CDR3 region has the DNA TGCGCCAGCAGCCAAGACCGGACTAGCGGGAGAACGATGCGAGTAGATACGCAGTATTTT.

This clonotype occurred once. The rearrangement joins TRBV10-3 to TRBJ2-3; 11 bases are a match to TRBD2. The germline gives CDR1 ENHRY, CDR2 SYGVKD. The J segment lost 3 bases and the V segment lost 9 bases, leaving 2 bases of the junction unmatched. This CDR3 comprises 13 residues. This chain's CDR3 is CAITSGGTDTQYF. DNA of the CDR3: TGTGCCATTACTAGCGGGGGAACAGATACGCAGTATTTT.

The chain uses TRBV6-2 or TRBV6-3 and TRBJ1-5; tentatively, D is TRBD1 (6 bases). Between the trimmed V and J ends, which lost 7 bases and 4 bases, there was a span of 14 bases. The length of the CDR3 is 14 residues. From germline, CDR1 is MNHEY and CDR2 SVGEGT. The DNA of the CDR3 is TGTGCCAGCAATGTTGGCAGGGGTAATCAGCCCCAGCATTTT. Encoded protein: CASNVGRGNQPQHF.

V usage is TRBV27 and J usage is TRBJ2-7; D may be TRBD2 (6 bases). V was trimmed by 4 bases and J by 0 bases, leaving 16 bases between them. This CDR3 has 16 residues. From germline, CDR1 is MNHEY and CDR2 SMNVEV (reference sequence). The CDR3 reads CASSSLLSGYSYEQYF. In DNA, the CDR3 is TGTGCCAGCAGTTCCCTCCTGAGCGGGTACTCCTACGAGCAGTACTTC.

There are a few counts of this clonotype. The chain links TRBV7-3 to TRBJ2-7; TRBD2 matches 9 bases. After removal of 2 bases from V and 5 bases from J, the junction contained 10 bases not matched to a gene. Germline CDR1 is SGHTA and CDR2 is FQGTGA. This CDR3 comprises 16 residues. CDR3 DNA sequence: TGTGCCAGCAGCTTAGCTAGCGGGACATCGGGACACGAGCAGTACTTC. This encodes CASSLASGTSGHEQYF.

This clonotype turned up a few times. The genes are TRBV21-1 and TRBJ2-3; the table gives TRBD1 as D, unverified against the DNA. TRBV21-1 is marked as a pseudogene. The CDR3 is 13 residues long. CDR3 sequence: CASSYPGWDTQYF. The CDR3 DNA reads TGTGCCAGCAGCTACCCCGGGTGGGATACGCAGTATTTT.

This clonotype has at least ten counts. The genes are TRBV20-1 and TRBJ2-1, with 10 nucleotides matching TRBD1. This CDR3 is built from 13 residues. The ends lost 1 base at V and 7 bases at J; junction bases unmatched: 1. CDR1 and CDR2 (germline): DFQATT, SNEGSKA (reference sequence). This chain's CDR3 is CSARGTGGNEQFF. The CDR3 DNA reads as TGCAGTGCTAGAGGGACAGGGGGGAATGAGCAGTTCTTC.